A selection of T cell receptor beta chains follows, all from one sample in a study of blood T cell repertoires in COVID-19. The data were produced by immunoSEQ multiplex PCR, yet TCRdb's version contains in-frame clones alone and is incomplete. The data hold tens of thousands of clones, with approximately 85% observed a single time. The sequencing input was peripheral blood. Receptors originate from a human donor in a cohort sampled during active COVID-19. CDR3s include the opening cysteine and the closing phenylalanine or tryptophan. The D gene is left open where the match is weak. Some rows have no size entry. The others give once, few or many, or a class for an expanded clone.

d_call j_call v_call clone_size cdr3_aa cdr3_nt
. TRBJ1-2 TRBV5-1 . CASSLDGIGGYGYTF TGCGCCAGCAGCTTGGACGGAATTGGCGGCTATGGCTACACCTTC
TRBD2 TRBJ2-1 TRBV5-4 . CASSLTSGSLFF TGTGCCAGCAGCTTGACTAGCGGGAGCCTGTTCTTC
. TRBJ1-1 TRBV5-1 . CASSLELRGDEAFF TGCGCCAGCAGCTTGGAGCTCAGAGGCGATGAAGCTTTCTTT
TRBD1 TRBJ1-2 TRBV3-1/TRBV3-2 . CASSHGQGAFNSGYTF TGTGCCAGCAGTCACGGACAGGGGGCTTTTAATTCTGGCTACACCTTC
TRBD2 TRBJ2-1 TRBV5-1 . CASSLDTSGGAKGNEQFF TGCGCCAGCAGCCTGGACACTAGCGGGGGAGCGAAGGGCAATGAGCAGTTCTTC
TRBD1 TRBJ2-5 TRBV11-3 . CASSLAHRTGYRPQETQYF TGTGCCAGCAGCTTAGCTCATCGGACAGGGTATCGGCCCCAGGAGACCCAGTACTTC
. TRBJ2-1 TRBV12-5 . CASGFRDVYNEQFF TGTGCTAGCGGCTTCAGGGATGTCTACAATGAGCAGTTCTTC
TRBD1 TRBJ1-1 TRBV5-1 . CASSVETGGYTEAFF TGCGCCAGCAGCGTGGAGACAGGGGGCTACACTGAAGCTTTCTTT
. TRBJ2-3 TRBV6-5 . CASVGAGGKDTQYF TGTGCCAGCGTCGGGGCAGGGGGGAAGGATACGCAGTATTTT
. TRBJ1-5 TRBV19 . CASSMGRGQPQPQHF TGTGCCAGTAGTATGGGTAGGGGACAACCCCAGCCCCAGCATTTT
TRBD1 TRBJ2-7 TRBV30 . CAGSYRGTYEQYF TGTGCCGGGTCGTACAGGGGAACCTACGAGCAGTACTTC
. TRBJ2-7 TRBV20-1 . CSARNRDEQYF TGCAGTGCTAGAAACCGGGACGAGCAGTACTTC
. TRBJ1-2 TRBV30 . CAWDQGFYGYTF TGTGCCTGGGACCAGGGGTTCTATGGCTACACCTTC
. TRBJ1-4 TRBV30 . CAWSVGGGNEKLFF TGTGCCTGGAGTGTAGGAGGTGGCAATGAAAAACTGTTTTTT
. TRBJ1-6 TRBV11-2 . CASSSGKGAYNSPLHF TGTGCCAGCAGCTCGGGGAAGGGCGCCTATAATTCACCCCTCCACTTT
TRBD1 TRBJ1-1 TRBV11-2 . CASSFSDRGTEAFF TGTGCCAGCAGCTTTTCGGACAGGGGCACTGAAGCTTTCTTT
. TRBJ2-5 TRBV3-1/TRBV3-2 . CASSQTGETQYF TGTGCCAGCAGCCAAACGGGGGAGACCCAGTACTTC
TRBD1 TRBJ1-1 TRBV3-1/TRBV3-2 . CASSLSPGQGEAFF TGTGCCAGCAGCCTCTCTCCGGGACAGGGGGAAGCTTTCTTT
TRBD1 TRBJ2-7 TRBV9 . CASSPRQGESYEQYF TGTGCCAGCAGCCCCAGACAGGGGGAATCCTACGAGCAGTACTTC
TRBD1 TRBJ1-2 TRBV5-1 . CASSFGTGDYGYTF TGCGCCAGCAGCTTCGGGACAGGGGACTATGGCTACACCTTC
TRBD1 TRBJ2-2 TRBV7-9 . CASSHLLGQGFAGELFF TGTGCCAGCAGCCATCTTTTAGGACAGGGGTTCGCCGGGGAGCTGTTTTTT
. TRBJ2-3 TRBV30 . CAWSRVDSTDTQYF TGTGCCTGGAGCCGGGTGGACTCCACAGATACGCAGTATTTT
. TRBJ1-1 TRBV3-1/TRBV3-2 . CASSLALARNTEAFF TGTGCCAGCAGCCTAGCCCTTGCACGTAACACTGAAGCTTTCTTT
. TRBJ1-5 TRBV28 . CASSQGSYSNQPQHF TGTGCCAGCAGCCAAGGGAGTTATAGCAATCAGCCCCAGCATTTT
TRBD1 TRBJ2-1 TRBV30 . CASGQDVLNEQFF TGTGCCAGTGGACAGGACGTATTGAATGAGCAGTTCTTC
. TRBJ1-6 TRBV5-1 . CASSLGVSSGVASPLHF TGCGCCAGCAGCTTGGGGGTTTCGTCTGGAGTGGCTTCACCCCTCCACTTT
TRBD1 TRBJ1-5 TRBV7-2 . CASSLADRGDQPQHF TGTGCCAGCAGCTTAGCGGACAGGGGTGATCAGCCCCAGCATTTT
. TRBJ2-1 TRBV7-3 . CASSPGSVSYNEQFF TGTGCCAGCAGCCCAGGGTCGGTCTCCTACAATGAGCAGTTCTTC
TRBD2 TRBJ2-7 TRBV6-5 many CASSYFGLAGDDEQYF TGTGCCAGCAGTTACTTTGGACTAGCGGGAGACGATGAGCAGTACTTC
. TRBJ2-7 TRBV2 . CASSEAVAETSYEQYF TGTGCCAGCAGTGAAGCGGTAGCGGAGACCTCCTACGAGCAGTACTTC
TRBD1 TRBJ1-2 TRBV5-1 . CASSLGTGTNYGYTF TGCGCCAGCAGCTTGGGGACAGGGACTAACTATGGCTACACCTTC
. TRBJ2-7 TRBV2 . CASSDRGNEQYF TGTGCCAGCAGTGATCGGGGGAACGAGCAGTACTTC
. TRBJ1-1 TRBV12-2 . CASRQRQGASFTEAFF TGTGCAAGTCGCCAACGACAGGGGGCGTCGTTCACTGAAGCTTTCTTT
. TRBJ2-5 TRBV29-1 once CSAYRTVLETQYF TGCAGCGCCTACCGGACAGTATTAGAGACCCAGTACTTC
TRBD1 TRBJ2-7 TRBV4-1 . CASSQDTEASTGVRNF TGCGCCAGCAGCCAAGATACGGAGGCTTCGACAGGGGTAAGGAACTTC
. TRBJ1-4 TRBV5-1 . CASSSQGRDEKLFF TGCGCCAGCAGCTCACAGGGTAGGGATGAAAAACTGTTTTTT
. TRBJ2-1 TRBV5-1 . CASSLVSANYNEQFF TGCGCCAGCAGCTTGGTTAGCGCAAACTACAATGAGCAGTTCTTC
. TRBJ1-6 TRBV7-2 . CASSLDRSTSPLHF TGTGCCAGCAGCTTAGACAGGTCCACTTCACCCCTCCACTTT
TRBD1 TRBJ2-1 TRBV30 few CAWNQGQHNEQFF TGTGCCTGGAACCAGGGACAGCACAATGAGCAGTTCTTC
. TRBJ2-7 TRBV19 . CASSITAGQPYEQYF TGTGCCAGTAGTATAACAGCAGGACAGCCCTACGAGCAGTACTTC
TRBD2 TRBJ2-3 TRBV5-5 . CASSSTSGRVGDTQYF TGTGCCAGCAGCTCGACTAGCGGGAGGGTAGGGGATACGCAGTATTTT
. TRBJ2-5 TRBV15 . CATSRDRGRGETQYF TGTGCCACCAGCAGAGATAGAGGGAGAGGAGAGACCCAGTACTTC
. TRBJ2-3 TRBV5-1 . CASSRIGDTDTQYF TGCGCCAGCAGTCGGATCGGAGACACAGATACGCAGTATTTT
TRBD1 TRBJ1-1 TRBV29-1 . CSVSGTGVPEAFF TGCAGCGTTTCCGGGACAGGGGTCCCTGAAGCTTTCTTT
TRBD1 TRBJ2-3 TRBV5-1 . CASSLEGASPTDTQYF TGCGCCAGCAGCTTGGAGGGGGCTTCCCCCACAGATACGCAGTATTTT
. TRBJ1-4 TRBV2 . CASSQSGMSYEKLFF TGTGCCAGCAGTCAGTCCGGGATGTCTTACGAAAAACTGTTTTTT
. TRBJ1-4 TRBV7-9 once CASNPGQGDNEKLFF TGTGCCAGCAACCCGGGTCAGGGCGATAATGAAAAACTGTTTTTT